The 29 T cell receptor beta chains below were found in one sample sequenced in a study of blood T cell repertoires in COVID-19. Sequencing was performed with immunoSEQ multiplex PCR; in TCRdb, only in-frame clones are kept and a portion is missing. The sample records more than 80,000 clones, 90% being singletons. The sequenced material came from peripheral blood. The receptors originated from a man in his late teens or twenties with COVID-19, enrolled during active disease.

The gene calls are TRBV9 and TRBJ1-5; D unclear. CDR3 length: 16 amino acids. V was pared by 3 bases and J by 2 bases, with 15 bases between. Per germline, CDR1 SGDLS and CDR2 YYNGEE. This CDR3 reads CASSDNPEEGNQPQHF. The CDR3 nucleotides are TGTGCCAGCAGCGATAATCCAGAGGAGGGCAATCAGCCCCAGCATTTT.

The gene calls are TRBV28 and TRBJ2-7, with TRBD1 identical over 7 bases. CDR1 and CDR2 from the germline V gene are MDHEN and SYDVKM. Trimming at V came to 2 bases and at J to 2 bases, leaving 9 bases not matched to a gene. The length of the CDR3 is 16 residues. CDR3 in DNA: TGTGCCAGCAGTTTACCGGTGACAGGGTGGGCCTACGAGCAGTACTTC. It is translated as CASSLPVTGWAYEQYF. The full variable domain, with the rest looked up from reference TRBV28 and TRBJ2-7, is DVKVTQSSRYLVKRTGEKVFLECVQDMDHENMFWYRQDPGLGLRLIYFSYDVKMKEKGDIPEGYSVSREKKERFSLILESASTNQTSMYLCASSLPVTGWAYEQYFGPGTRLTVT.

As regards this clone: At one end the junction does not follow the germline gene, possibly because of a read error. The chain has TRBV28 and TRBJ2-7; 13 bases align to TRBD2. This CDR3 contains 14 residues. In germline, CDR1 is MDHEN, CDR2 SYDVKM. CDR3 region: CASSFGVGLAGEDF. The CDR3 DNA reads as TGTGCCAGCAGTTTTGGTGTAGGACTAGCGGGAGAGGACTTC.

This sequence joins TRBV9 and TRBJ2-1; TRBD2 aligns across 7 bases. This CDR3 has 16 amino acids. CDR1 and CDR2 from the germline V gene are SGDLS and YYNGEE. V was pared by 4 bases and J by 5 bases, with 12 bases of the junction left unmatched. This chain's CDR3 is CASSHKRGDYNNEQFF. CDR3 bases: TGTGCCAGCAGCCACAAACGCGGGGACTACAACAATGAGCAGTTCTTC.

V gene TRBV6-6 combines with J gene TRBJ2-7; TRBD2 is a possible D gene (6 bases). From germline, CDR1 is MNHNY and CDR2 SVGAGI (reference sequence). This CDR3 contains 16 residues. Trimming cost V 0 bases and J 0 bases, with 12 bases left between them. Here the CDR3 reads CASSYSKRASSYEQYF. The CDR3, as DNA: TGTGCCAGCAGTTACTCGAAGCGGGCTTCCTCCTACGAGCAGTACTTC.

The chain has TRBV7-2 and TRBJ2-7, with TRBD1 matching 9 bases. The germline V gene encodes CDR1 SGHTA and CDR2 FQGNSA. V was clipped by 5 bases and J by 1 base; unmatched bases: 6. The CDR3 loop spans 15 amino acids. This chain's CDR3 is CASSQEGQGSYEQYF. In DNA form, the CDR3 reads TGTGCCAGCAGCCAGGAGGGACAGGGATCCTACGAGCAGTACTTC.

The CDR3: CASSVGGDSFYNEQFF. CDR3 coding DNA: TGTGCCAGCAGCGTAGGTGGGGACTCCTTCTACAATGAGCAGTTCTTC. This chain connects TRBV9 to TRBJ2-1; TRBD2 might be the D (6 bases). In germline, CDR1 is SGDLS, CDR2 YYNGEE. The CDR3 is made up of 16 amino acids. Trimming removed 0 bases at V and 3 bases at J, with 13 bases between.

The chain combines TRBV3-1 (or the pseudogene TRBV3-2) with TRBJ2-5, with 10 bases that match TRBD2. The CDR3 is made up of 15 amino acids. V shed 0 bases and J 4 bases; nucleotides not matched to a gene: 2. Germline values: CDR1 LGHDT, CDR2 YNNKEL (reference sequence). The CDR3 here is CASSQDASGGETQYF. The DNA for the CDR3 is TGTGCCAGCAGCCAAGACGCTAGCGGGGGAGAGACCCAGTACTTC.

The gene calls are TRBV28 and TRBJ1-5, with D perhaps TRBD1 (6 bases). CDR1 is MDHEN and CDR2 is SYDVKM in the germline V gene. Between the trimmed V and J ends, which lost 9 bases and 6 bases, there was a span of 18 bases. This CDR3 region has 14 residues. CDR3 sequence reads: CASKLITGRQPQHF. CDR3 nucleotides: TGTGCCAGTAAGCTGATAACAGGGCGTCAGCCCCAGCATTTT. The whole variable domain, filled in from reference TRBV28 and TRBJ1-5, reads DVKVTQSSRYLVKRTGEKVFLECVQDMDHENMFWYRQDPGLGLRLIYFSYDVKMKEKGDIPEGYSVSREKKERFSLILESASTNQTSMYLCASKLITGRQPQHFGDGTRLSIL.

The V call is TRBV21-1, the J call TRBJ2-7; TRBD2 is the table's D call and was not checked against the DNA. TRBV21-1 is a pseudogene locus. The CDR3 sequence is 17 residues long. The DNA of the CDR3 is TGTGCCAGCAGCAAAGGGGGTCTAGCGTCAAGCTCCTACGAGCAGTACTTC. It codes for CASSKGGLASSSYEQYF.

The rearrangement uses TRBV28 and TRBJ2-1, with a weak D call TRBD2 (5 bases). The V gene's germline CDR1 is MDHEN and CDR2 SYDVKM. V was cut by 3 bases and J by 9 bases, with 12 bases left in between. The CDR3 consists of 13 residues. CDR3 region: CASSFPGLLEQFF. CDR3 sequence (DNA): TGTGCCAGCAGTTTCCCCGGACTCCTTGAGCAGTTCTTC.

The chain employs TRBV9 and TRBJ1-1; 12 positions agree with TRBD1. Germline loops: CDR1 SGDLS, CDR2 YYNGEE. The CDR3 runs to 15 residues. Trimming removed 0 bases from V and 5 bases from J; junction bases left unmatched: 2. The CDR3 loop is CASSVGDRGRTEAFF. DNA of the CDR3: TGTGCCAGCAGCGTAGGGGACAGGGGGCGGACTGAAGCTTTCTTT.

This chain's CDR3 is CASSSGQVSNQPQHF. The CDR3 DNA is TGTGCCAGCAGCTCAGGACAGGTTAGCAATCAGCCCCAGCATTTT. The chain joins TRBV7-9 to TRBJ1-5; 7 positions match TRBD1. CDR3 length equals 15 residues. The V gene's germline CDR1 is SEHNR and CDR2 FQNEAQ (reference sequence). V gave up 4 bases and J gave up 0 bases; unmatched junction bases: 3.

This clone was counted only a few times. The chain employs TRBV24-1 and TRBJ1-2; tentatively, D is TRBD1 (5 bases). Germline lookup yields CDR1 KGHDR and CDR2 SFDVKD. V lost 2 bases and J lost 7, with 10 bases in between. The CDR3 runs 13 residues. The chain's CDR3 is CATSDYGGSGYTF. In DNA, the CDR3 is TGTGCCACCAGTGATTACGGGGGGTCTGGCTACACCTTC.

This clone was found once. CDR3 residues: CASSYRTLGYTF. The CDR3 nucleotides read TGTGCCAGCAGTTACCGGACACTTGGCTACACCTTC. V gene TRBV6-2 or TRBV6-3 combines with J gene TRBJ1-2; D possibly corresponds to TRBD1 (5 bases). The CDR3 is made up of 12 amino acids. V was trimmed by 2 bases and J by 7 bases, leaving 8 bases between them. CDR1 is MNHEY and CDR2 is SVGEGT in the germline V gene.

The chain joins TRBV27 to TRBJ1-2; perhaps TRBD1 as D (5 bases). CDR3 size: 15 residues. The germline CDR1 and CDR2 sequences are MNHEY and SMNVEV (reference sequence). The V gene lost 4 bases and the J gene lost 3 bases, with 15 bases spanning the gap. The CDR3 region is CASSSRDRFHYGYTF. The CDR3 nucleotides are TGTGCCAGCAGTTCGCGCGACAGATTCCACTATGGCTACACCTTC.

The gene calls are TRBV7-2 and TRBJ2-7; perhaps TRBD1 as D (6 bases). CDR3 length equals 13 residues. Germline V gene sequence: CDR1 SGHTA, CDR2 FQGNSA. The V end lost 2 bases, the J end lost 5 bases, and 10 bases lay between the germline ends. In DNA, the CDR3 is TGTGCCAGCAGCTTACGATGGGGGCACGAGCAGTACTTC. It codes for CASSLRWGHEQYF.

This chain uses TRBV29-1 with TRBJ2-7; TRBD2 might be the D (6 bases). Trimming removed 0 bases from V and 6 bases from J, with 9 bases in between. This CDR3 contains 12 residues. Germline loops: CDR1 SQVTM, CDR2 ANQGSEA. The CDR3 is CSVEEGGVEQYF. DNA for the CDR3: TGCAGCGTTGAAGAGGGAGGTGTCGAGCAGTACTTC.

This chain connects TRBV6-4 to TRBJ1-5; perhaps TRBD1 as D (5 bases). The CDR3 spans 13 residues. With 7 bases removed from V and 10 bases from J, the gap between germline ends came to 17 bases. The germline V gene has CDR1 MRHNA and CDR2 SNTAGT. The DNA of the CDR3 is TGTGCCAGCAACCTAAGGGGTTTATATCCCCAGCATTTT. Its protein is CASNLRGLYPQHF.

The rearrangement links TRBV10-2 to TRBJ2-7; TRBD2 is a possible D gene (6 bases). CDR1 and CDR2 (germline): WSHSY, SAAADI. The CDR3 has 14 amino acids. V lost 8 bases, J lost 1 base, and 15 bases lay in between. The CDR3 DNA is TGCGCCAGCGCCCCGGGGGAGAGGTCCTACGAGCAGTACTTC. Its translation: CASAPGERSYEQYF.

This chain connects TRBV18 to TRBJ2-7; tentative D call: TRBD2 (7 bases). From germline, CDR1 is KGHSH and CDR2 LQKENI. Trimming took 3 bases from V and 3 from J, leaving 15 bases between them. The CDR3 is 15 residues long. CDR3 nucleotide sequence: TGTGCCAGCTCACCGCGCCGGGGGGCGGACTACGAGCAGTACTTC. Its protein product is CASSPRRGADYEQYF.

This chain joins TRBV6-5 and TRBJ2-5; 7 nucleotides align to TRBD1. CDR3 length equals 14 residues. With 5 bases clipped from V and 1 base from J, the junction kept 4 bases outside the gene matches. The germline V gene encodes CDR1 MNHEY and CDR2 SVGAGI. As DNA, the CDR3 is TGTGCCAGCAGTCGCGACAGGGCCCAAGAGACCCAGTACTTC. Encoded protein: CASSRDRAQETQYF.

The chain uses TRBV7-3 and TRBJ2-4; 10 bases agree with TRBD2. V shed 0 bases, J shed 8 bases, and the junction held 4 bases outside the gene matches. Germline CDR1 SGHTA, CDR2 FQGTGA. The CDR3 sequence is 15 residues long. In DNA form, the CDR3 reads TGTGCCAGCAGCTTAACGGGGACTAGCGCTGACATTCAGTACTTC. This translates into CASSLTGTSADIQYF.

V and J are TRBV7-2 and TRBJ2-1, with a possible D match to TRBD1 (5 bases). The germline gives CDR1 SGHTA, CDR2 FQGNSA. This CDR3 spans 14 amino acids. V lost 2 bases and J 3 bases, leaving 8 bases between the germline ends. The CDR3 nucleotides read TGTGCCAGCAGCTTATGGGGCAGCTACAATGAGCAGTTCTTC. Its translation: CASSLWGSYNEQFF.

The chain uses TRBV4-1 and TRBJ2-5; D is perhaps TRBD2 (5 bases). TRBJ2-7 explains the end of the DNA better; the J call may be wrong. The CDR3 extends over 14 amino acids. Germline V gene sequence: CDR1 MGHRA, CDR2 YSYEKL. CDR3 coding DNA: TGCGCCAGCAGCCAACGAGACGGGGACTACGAGCAGTACTTC. Translation: CASSQRDGDYEQYF.

The chain carries TRBV5-1 and TRBJ1-1; D gene uncertain. V lost 0 bases to trimming and J lost 0 bases, with 9 bases between them. Germline V gene sequence: CDR1 SGHRS, CDR2 YFSETQ. This CDR3 region has 15 residues. CDR3 amino acids: CASSLGTVMNTEAFF. Written as DNA, the CDR3 is TGCGCCAGCAGCTTGGGAACGGTCATGAACACTGAAGCTTTCTTT.

The chain has TRBV6-5 and TRBJ1-2; 11 nucleotides align to TRBD1. Germline values: CDR1 MNHEY, CDR2 SVGAGI. With 6 bases clipped from V and 7 bases from J, the junction kept 10 bases outside the gene matches. There are 15 residues in the CDR3. The CDR3 bases are TGTGCCAGCAGGGGGACAGGGGGGAACAGAGGTGGCTACACCTTC. Amino acids: CASRGTGGNRGGYTF.

The rearrangement joins TRBV27 to TRBJ1-2; unclear D gene. Trimming stripped 0 bases from V and 7 bases from J, with 18 bases between. The CDR3 has 16 amino acids. Germline V gene data show CDR1 as MNHEY and CDR2 as SMNVEV (reference sequence). In DNA form, the CDR3 reads TGTGCCAGCAGTTTATCGCTTGAGGAAATCCCCAGTGGCTACACCTTC. Its protein is CASSLSLEEIPSGYTF.

The chain couples TRBV18 to TRBJ2-3; D call uncertain. In germline, CDR1 is KGHSH, CDR2 LQKENI. The CDR3 length is 15 residues. V lost 0 bases and J 0 bases, leaving 7 bases between the germline ends. CDR3 protein: CASSPPVRSTDTQYF. As DNA, the CDR3 is TGTGCCAGCTCACCACCAGTCAGAAGCACAGATACGCAGTATTTT.